Below, 24 T cell receptor beta chains from the same sample are listed, as sequenced in a study of human T cells and chemical hapten exposure. The time point was: healthy volunteer bleed at 2 weeks. Researchers extracted total RNA from unfractionated whole blood. TCRdb re-derived calls from the RACE reads in MiXCR, one entry per CDR3 protein. The data show roughly 100,000 distinct CDR3 sequences, around 8.8% seen once. Sequencing was performed on whole blood. The receptor source for this set is a female donor in good health. Some clones in this sample may be carry-over from other donors' samples.

This chain uses TRBV24-1 with TRBJ2-3; 7 bases align to TRBD1. With V trimmed by 0 bases and J by 2 bases, 4 bases remained unmatched. The CDR3 totals 16 residues. CDR1 and CDR2 from the germline V gene are KGHDR and SFDVKD. The CDR3 DNA follows: TGTGCCACCAGTGATTTGGGCAGGGGGTTCACAGATACGCAGTATTTT. This gives the protein CATSDLGRGFTDTQYF.

This clonotype has more than one count but fewer than ten. The chain carries TRBV5-6 and TRBJ1-1; D is unresolved. Germline CDR1 SGHDT, CDR2 YYEEEE. This CDR3 is 12 amino acids long. V was cut by 3 bases and J by 1 base, with 4 bases left in between. The chain's CDR3 is CASSSRNTEAFF. DNA for the CDR3: TGTGCCAGCAGCTCCCGGAACACTGAAGCTTTCTTT.

Only a few counts were recorded for this clonotype. The rearrangement joins TRBV5-1 to TRBJ1-1; tentatively, D is TRBD1 (5 bases). V gave up 5 bases and J gave up 1 base, with 12 bases separating them. The CDR3 runs to 14 residues. Germline V gives CDR1 SGHRS, CDR2 YFSETQ. Here the CDR3 DNA reads TGCGCCAGCAGACAGCGCGGGGCGAACACTGAAGCTTTCTTT. The encoded protein is CASRQRGANTEAFF.

The gene calls are TRBV6-1 and TRBJ2-1; 10 nucleotides align to TRBD2. The trim removed 7 bases at V and 10 bases at J, leaving 16 bases unmatched. The CDR3 contains 16 residues. Germline lookup yields CDR1 MNHNS and CDR2 SASEGT. CDR3 nucleotides: TGTGCCAGCATGAGCACCCGCAGCGGGAGGGCCGGGGAGCAGTTCTTC. Residues: CASMSTRSGRAGEQFF.

This clonotype was detected only a few times. The chain couples TRBV29-1 to TRBJ1-2, with D possibly TRBD1 on 5 matching bases. CDR3 size: 13 residues. V shed 0 bases and J shed 3 bases, with 8 bases lying between them. Germline assignment: CDR1 SQVTM and CDR2 ANQGSEA. The CDR3 is CSVEEKGYYGYTF. The CDR3 nucleotides read TGCAGCGTTGAAGAAAAGGGGTACTATGGCTACACCTTC. The full variable domain, its missing parts supplied by reference TRBV29-1 and TRBJ1-2, is SAVISQKPSRDICQRGTSLTIQCQVDSQVTMMFWYRQQPGQSLTLIATANQGSEATYESGFVIDKFPISRPNLTFSTLTVSNMSPEDSSIYLCSVEEKGYYGYTFGSGTRLTVV.

The chain is built from TRBV27 and TRBJ2-7; no reliable D call. The CDR3 sequence is 13 residues long. V lost 6 bases to trimming and J lost 2 bases, with 11 bases between them. From germline, CDR1 is MNHEY and CDR2 SMNVEV (reference sequence). CDR3 nucleotides: TGTGCCAGCAGCCACGCACTGACCTACGAGCAGTACTTC. Translating gives CASSHALTYEQYF.

The chain recombines TRBV12-3 or TRBV12-4 with TRBJ2-5; 7 bases match TRBD1. There are 15 residues in the CDR3. The junction had 8 bases not matched to a gene; V was cut back by 5 bases and J by 2 bases. CDR3 amino acids: CASSPDRVRQETQYF. CDR3 bases: TGTGCCAGCAGTCCCGACAGGGTCAGGCAAGAGACCCAGTACTTC.

This clonotype was counted a few times. The chain has TRBV7-8 and TRBJ2-1; perhaps TRBD1 as D (6 bases). The ends were cut back, 7 bases at V and 7 bases at J, with 17 bases in the middle. There are 14 residues in the CDR3. Germline V gene data show CDR1 as SGHVS and CDR2 as FQNEAQ. CDR3 residues: CASTVGGMGNEQFF. DNA for the CDR3: TGTGCCAGCACAGTAGGGGGAATGGGTAATGAGCAGTTCTTC.

The J gene is TRBJ1-2, the V gene TRBV4-2; tentative D call: TRBD1 (5 bases). This CDR3 contains 16 residues. Trimming left V 3 bases short and J 10 bases short, with 24 bases between. The germline V gene has CDR1 LGHNA and CDR2 YNFKEQ. The CDR3 DNA is TGTGCCAGCAGCCAGGCTGCTAAGGGGCTGGAGGGCGACTACACCTTC. As protein: CASSQAAKGLEGDYTF.

The chain employs TRBV6-1 and TRBJ2-1, with D tentatively TRBD1 or TRBD2 (6 bases each). Per the germline V gene, CDR1 is MNHNS and CDR2 is SASEGT. V was cut by 2 bases and J by 8 bases, with 19 bases left in between. This CDR3 contains 16 residues. The CDR3 nucleotides are TGTGCCAGCAGTGAATTGAGGGGGAGGAAGGGCGATGAGCAGTTCTTC. Translation gives CASSELRGRKGDEQFF.

The rearrangement links TRBV18 to TRBJ2-5, with 7 bases matching TRBD1. The trim removed 2 bases at V and 4 bases at J, leaving 13 bases unmatched. The CDR3 has 17 amino acids. In germline, CDR1 is KGHSH, CDR2 LQKENI. The CDR3 DNA reads as TGTGCCAGCTCACCAACGACGAAGAGCAGGGGGATAGAGACCCAGTACTTC. Its translation: CASSPTTKSRGIETQYF.

Many counts were recorded for this clonotype. This chain links TRBV20-1 with TRBJ1-5; D possibly corresponds to TRBD1 (6 bases). CDR3 length: 14 amino acids. The V end lost 4 bases, the J end lost 4 bases, and 14 bases lay between the germline ends. Germline CDR1 reads DFQATT; CDR2 reads SNEGSKA (reference sequence). In DNA, the CDR3 is TGCAGTGCTACGCCACAGGGCGTGAATCAGCCCCAGCATTTT. It is translated as CSATPQGVNQPQHF.

The V gene is TRBV27, the J gene TRBJ2-2; D is ambiguous. This CDR3 is 13 amino acids long. The V and J ends lost 5 bases and 1 base respectively, with 5 bases between them. Germline V gene data show CDR1 as MNHEY and CDR2 as SMNVEV (reference sequence). This chain's CDR3 is CASSILNTGELFF. The CDR3 nucleotides are TGTGCCAGCAGTATCCTGAACACCGGGGAGCTGTTTTTT.

This clonotype was detected a few times. The chain joins TRBV29-1 to TRBJ2-7; TRBD1 might be the D (6 bases). CDR3 length: 11 amino acids. V was pared by 5 bases and J by 3 bases, with 8 bases between. Germline-derived CDR1 and CDR2 are SQVTM and ANQGSEA. DNA for the CDR3: TGCAGCGTTTACAGGGACTACGAGCAGTACTTC. It translates to CSVYRDYEQYF.

The chain couples TRBV29-1 to TRBJ2-3; 9 nucleotides align to TRBD2. The CDR3 is 14 residues long. Per the germline V gene, CDR1 is SQVTM and CDR2 is ANQGSEA. With V trimmed by 6 bases and J by 2 bases, 6 bases remained unmatched. DNA of the CDR3: TGCAGCGTCCTTAGCGGGAGCGACACAGATACGCAGTATTTT. Residues: CSVLSGSDTDTQYF.

The rearrangement joins TRBV28 to TRBJ2-7, with D perhaps TRBD1 (6 bases). Germline CDR1 reads MDHEN; CDR2 reads SYDVKM. This CDR3 has 16 residues. The V end lost 6 bases, the J end lost 4 bases, and 22 bases lay between the germline ends. In DNA, the CDR3 is TGTGCCAGCAGCCGACCTACCGGGACATTTAGTTACGAGCAGTACTTC. Translation gives CASSRPTGTFSYEQYF.

V is TRBV20-1 and J is TRBJ2-3; D is possibly TRBD1 (5 bases). V gave up 5 bases and J gave up 0 bases, with 12 bases separating them. The CDR3 extends over 14 amino acids. Germline-derived CDR1 and CDR2 are DFQATT and SNEGSKA (reference sequence). The CDR3 here is CSACRVVSTDTQYF. Here the CDR3 DNA reads TGCAGTGCTTGCAGGGTTGTTAGCACAGATACGCAGTATTTT.

The gene calls are TRBV5-4 and TRBJ2-7; D gene uncertain. V lost 1 base, J lost 2 bases, and 10 bases lay in between. The CDR3 spans 14 residues. The germline V gene encodes CDR1 SGHNT and CDR2 YYREEE (reference sequence). The DNA of the CDR3 is TGTGCCAGCAGCTTGTCGCTGGGTCCCTACGAGCAGTACTTC. This gives the protein CASSLSLGPYEQYF.

This clonotype was picked up a small number of times. V gene TRBV6-1 combines with J gene TRBJ1-2; 7 bases fit TRBD1. Trimming took 5 bases from V and 7 from J; bases not matched to a gene: 7. The length of the CDR3 is 13 residues. Germline V CDR1 and CDR2: MNHNS, SASEGT. For the CDR3, the DNA is TGTGCCAGCAGTTTCGGACAGGTTGTTGGCTACACCTTC. It encodes CASSFGQVVGYTF.

J is TRBJ2-6 and V is TRBV4-2; TRBD1 agrees at 7 bases. J gave up 2 bases and V 3 bases, and 10 bases lay outside the gene matches. The length of the CDR3 is 18 residues. Germline CDR1 LGHNA, CDR2 YNFKEQ. Here the CDR3 reads CASSHRTGMLAGANVLTF. DNA of the CDR3: TGTGCCAGCAGCCATCGGACAGGCATGCTGGCTGGGGCCAACGTCCTGACTTTC.

This clonotype was observed many times. The rearrangement links TRBV4-1 to TRBJ1-4, with D uncertain. The CDR3 has 11 amino acids. Germline loops: CDR1 MGHRA, CDR2 YSYEKL. Trimming stripped 4 bases from V and 10 bases from J, with 7 bases between. The CDR3 loop is CASSLNRKLFF. The CDR3 DNA is TGCGCCAGCAGCCTGAACCGAAAACTGTTTTTT.

The sample holds a few counts of this clonotype. J is TRBJ2-7 and V is TRBV28; 7 bases agree with TRBD2. The CDR3 sequence is 12 residues long. The junction had 4 bases not matched to a gene; V was cut back by 8 bases and J by 3 bases. Germline V gene data show CDR1 as MDHEN and CDR2 as SYDVKM. The CDR3 protein is CASGSGYYEQYF. CDR3 sequence (DNA): TGTGCCAGCGGTAGCGGGTACTACGAGCAGTACTTC.

A word on this clonotype: The junction shows a germline mismatch at one end, possibly a read error. The V and J genes are TRBV4-1 and TRBJ1-1, with D possibly matching TRBD1 (6 bases). The CDR3 is made up of 15 amino acids. Germline V lookup: CDR1 MGHRA, CDR2 YSYEKL. In DNA form, the CDR3 reads TGCGCCAGCAGCCCTGGGCAGGGGAGGAACACTAAAGCTTTCTTT. This gives the protein CASSPGQGRNTKAFF.

Remarks on this clonotype: It may be a read error: a sequence one base away is much more abundant. The CDR3 coding sequence is TGCGCCAGCAGCCAACCGTGGGAGACAGGGTCTAAAAACATTCAGTACTTC. It specifies CASSQPWETGSKNIQYF. The chain couples TRBV4-1 to TRBJ2-4, with 7 bases lining up with TRBD1. The CDR3 is 17 amino acids. CDR1 and CDR2 (germline): MGHRA, YSYEKL. With V trimmed by 2 bases and J by 4 bases, 11 bases remained unmatched.